This entry lists 18 T cell receptor beta chains sequenced from one sample in a study of blood T cell repertoires in COVID-19. Data came from immunoSEQ multiplex PCR; TCRdb stores just in-frame clones and leaves some out. The table includes under 450,000 clones, about 91% detected once. Input material: peripheral blood. These TCRs come from a woman aged 40 to 50 with COVID-19, enrolled during active disease.

The chain uses TRBV9 and TRBJ1-2; maybe TRBD1 (6 bases). The CDR3 extends over 12 amino acids. The V end was cut by 4 bases, the J end by 8 bases, with 12 bases between. From germline, CDR1 is SGDLS and CDR2 YYNGEE. The CDR3 here is CASSRQDEGYTF. Here the CDR3 DNA reads TGTGCCAGCAGCCGACAGGACGAAGGCTACACCTTC.

The V and J genes are TRBV29-1 and TRBJ1-2; a possible D gene is TRBD1 (5 bases). The V gene lost 7 bases and the J gene lost 8 bases, with 23 bases spanning the gap. CDR3 length: 14 residues. The germline V gene encodes CDR1 SQVTM and CDR2 ANQGSEA. The CDR3 coding sequence is TGCAGCGGTGGAGAGGGGTCTAGCCCTAGAGGCTACACCTTC. Translation: CSGGEGSSPRGYTF.

This sequence joins TRBV10-3 and TRBJ1-2, with D uncertain. This CDR3 is 13 amino acids long. Deletions cut 6 bases from V and 6 bases from J, with 14 bases between. Germline V lookup: CDR1 ENHRY, CDR2 SYGVKD. CDR3 nucleotides: TGTGCCATCAGCCCCCCGGGAGGGAATGGCTACACCTTC. This gives the protein CAISPPGGNGYTF.

In DNA form, the CDR3 reads TGTGCCAGCAGAACCCCAGGGGGAAGGGATGAAGCTTTCTTT. This codes for CASRTPGGRDEAFF. The rearrangement uses TRBV28 and TRBJ1-1; 7 nucleotides align to TRBD1. From germline, CDR1 is MDHEN and CDR2 SYDVKM. This CDR3 has 14 amino acids. V lost 6 bases to trimming and J lost 7 bases; unmatched junction nucleotides: 11.

The chain joins TRBV6-6 to TRBJ1-1; D may be TRBD1 (5 bases). CDR3 size: 13 residues. V was shortened by 8 bases and J by 4 bases, with 14 bases between the two germline ends. Germline V gene sequence: CDR1 MNHNY, CDR2 SVGAGI (reference sequence). The CDR3 loop reads CASFREKGTEAFF. CDR3 bases: TGTGCCAGCTTCAGGGAAAAAGGCACTGAAGCTTTCTTT.

The rearrangement links TRBV2 to TRBJ2-2, with D perhaps matching TRBD1 (6 bases). V shed 7 bases and J shed 4 bases, with 13 bases lying between them. CDR1 is SNHLY, CDR2 FYNNEI, per germline. This CDR3 comprises 14 residues. This chain's CDR3 is CASNQQGFTGELFF. DNA for the CDR3: TGTGCCAGCAACCAACAGGGTTTCACCGGGGAGCTGTTTTTT.

The genes are TRBV18 and TRBJ1-2; possibly TRBD1 for D (6 bases). V lost 2 bases, J lost 8 bases, and 15 bases lay in between. Per the germline V gene, CDR1 is KGHSH and CDR2 is LQKENI. This CDR3 is 14 amino acids long. The chain's CDR3 is CASSPSVDRKGYTF. The CDR3 region has the DNA TGTGCCAGCTCACCAAGTGTAGACAGGAAAGGCTACACCTTC.

A few counts support this clone. The chain carries TRBV7-2 and TRBJ2-1, with 9 bases matching TRBD2. The germline V gene has CDR1 SGHTA and CDR2 FQGNSA. The CDR3 consists of 16 residues. The trim removed 5 bases at V and 4 bases at J, leaving 9 bases unmatched. The CDR3 spells CASSPPGAGGYNEQFF. The CDR3 DNA sequence: TGTGCCAGCAGCCCCCCTGGAGCGGGGGGATACAATGAGCAGTTCTTC.

The chain uses TRBV28 and TRBJ2-5; 12 bases are shared with TRBD2. The CDR3 totals 19 residues. The germline V gene has CDR1 MDHEN and CDR2 SYDVKM. With 3 bases clipped from V and 0 bases from J, the junction kept 11 bases outside the gene matches. The CDR3 spells CASSFPRRSSGGDQETQYF. The DNA for the CDR3 is TGTGCCAGCAGTTTTCCCCGCCGGTCTAGCGGGGGGGACCAAGAGACCCAGTACTTC.

The genes are TRBV19 and TRBJ1-5; 7 bases map to TRBD1. This CDR3 region has 19 residues. With 2 bases clipped from V and 2 bases from J, the junction kept 15 bases outside the gene matches. The germline CDR1 and CDR2 sequences are LNHDA and SQIVND (reference sequence). The DNA of the CDR3 is TGTGCCAGTAGTATACAGCCCGCCGGGACAGAAATCCGCAATCAGCCCCAGCATTTT. This sequence encodes CASSIQPAGTEIRNQPQHF.

The CDR3 protein is CASSLGTGVGTEAFF. CDR3 coding DNA: TGTGCCAGCAGCTTAGGCACAGGGGTGGGCACTGAAGCTTTCTTT. The gene calls are TRBV7-2 and TRBJ1-1; TRBD1 matches at 7 bases. V trimming: 1 base; J trimming: 4 bases; junction bases outside the gene matches: 6. The CDR3 has 15 amino acids. The germline gives CDR1 SGHTA, CDR2 FQGNSA.

This chain connects TRBV30 to TRBJ1-1; D gene uncertain. This CDR3 is 15 amino acids long. With 0 bases removed from V and 0 bases from J, the gap between germline ends came to 11 bases. Germline values: CDR1 GTSNPN, CDR2 SVGIG (reference sequence). CDR3 coding DNA: TGTGCCTGGAGTGTCCCGGGCGGGGTGAACACTGAAGCTTTCTTT. Its protein product is CAWSVPGGVNTEAFF.

This CDR3 is CASGWDLNTEAFF. CDR3 bases: TGTGCTAGTGGTTGGGACTTGAACACTGAAGCTTTCTTT. V and J are TRBV12-5 and TRBJ1-1, with TRBD1 as a possible D gene (5 bases). Germline values: CDR1 LGHNT, CDR2 FRNRAP. The CDR3 has 13 amino acids. V lost 4 bases, J lost 0 bases, and 6 bases lay in between. The complete variable domain, with remaining parts taken from reference TRBV12-5 and TRBJ1-1, reads DARVTQTPRHKVTEMGQEVTMRCQPILGHNTVFWYRQTMMQGLELLAYFRNRAPLDDSGMPKDRFSAEMPDATLATLKIQPSEPRDSAVYFCASGWDLNTEAFFGQGTRLTVV.

The genes are TRBV5-1 and TRBJ1-1; a possible D gene is TRBD1 (6 bases). The CDR3 has 15 residues. The germline CDR1 and CDR2 sequences are SGHRS and YFSETQ. V was clipped by 4 bases and J by 1 base, with 14 bases between them. CDR3 amino acids: CASSRTVDPNTEAFF. In DNA form, the CDR3 reads TGCGCCAGCAGCCGGACAGTCGACCCGAACACTGAAGCTTTCTTT.

This clone was seen a few times. The chain joins TRBV3-1 (or the pseudogene TRBV3-2) to TRBJ2-5; TRBD2 aligns across 8 bases. Germline V gene lookup returns CDR1 LGHDT and CDR2 YNNKEL (reference sequence). This CDR3 is 14 amino acids long. After removal of 0 bases from V and 5 bases from J, the junction contained 2 bases not matched to a gene. The CDR3 loop reads CASSQEGLDETQYF. Here the CDR3 DNA reads TGTGCCAGCAGCCAAGAGGGACTAGACGAGACCCAGTACTTC.

This chain connects TRBV30 to TRBJ1-6; no definite D call. CDR3 size: 13 residues. V gave up 3 bases and J gave up 10 bases, with 13 bases separating them. Germline lookup yields CDR1 GTSNPN and CDR2 SVGIG (reference sequence). The CDR3 is CAWRGGESSPLHF. The DNA of the CDR3 is TGTGCCTGGAGGGGAGGTGAATCATCACCCCTCCACTTT.

The chain is built from TRBV5-1 and TRBJ1-2; 10 positions match TRBD1. This CDR3 is 15 amino acids long. With V trimmed by 5 bases and J by 5 bases, 9 bases remained unmatched. CDR1 and CDR2 (germline): SGHRS, YFSETQ. CDR3 region: CASSSVGQGDYGYTF. The CDR3 DNA is TGCGCCAGCAGTTCCGTCGGACAGGGGGATTATGGCTACACCTTC.

The chain has TRBV4-1 and TRBJ1-1; the D gene is possibly TRBD1 (6 bases). The V gene's germline CDR1 is MGHRA and CDR2 YSYEKL. Trimming shortened V by 4 bases and J by 2 bases, and 17 bases separated the two germline ends. The CDR3 consists of 16 residues. CDR3 sequence reads: CASSPRSGVVNTEAFF. In DNA, the CDR3 is TGCGCCAGCAGCCCCCGGTCAGGGGTAGTTAACACTGAAGCTTTCTTT.